Included here is one T cell receptor (beta chain) sequence, with context. The antigen remains unidentified. Germline CDR1 reads LGHNT; CDR2 reads FRNRAP. This CDR3 is built from 13 residues. V was trimmed by 2 bases and J by 5 bases, leaving 8 bases between them. The data were obtained in a study of blood T cells in healthy people across ages. Overall study findings and caveats: It was the long-lived donors that had more naive CD4+ cells and higher diversity than aged donors. Researchers deemed the diversity estimates from one million T cells underestimates.

Next came a second PCR, run for about 6 to 12 cycles, which used a sample-barcoded 5' primer along with a J-beta primer mix. TCRdb used MiXCR to reprocess the 5' RACE reads, holding one entry per CDR3 protein. Here the sample spans approximately 880,000 distinct CDR3 sequences, around 48% being singletons. Sequenced input: blood. The rearrangement joins TRBV12-5 to TRBJ2-3; the D gene is possibly TRBD1 (5 bases). This receptor was obtained from a man aged 25 to 40 in good health. CDR3 sequence: CASGLSGIDTQYF. The CDR3 DNA reads as TGTGCTAGTGGTTTGTCAGGGATAGATACGCAGTATTTT. The full variable domain, with the rest looked up from reference TRBV12-5 and TRBJ2-3, is DARVTQTPRHKVTEMGQEVTMRCQPILGHNTVFWYRQTMMQGLELLAYFRNRAPLDDSGMPKDRFSAEMPDATLATLKIQPSEPRDSAVYFCASGLSGIDTQYFGPGTRLTVL.